This T cell receptor (beta chain) emerged from a study of graft-versus-host responses after intestinal transplantation. Whole-study context: Multivisceral, liver-intestinal, or isolated intestinal grafts were transplanted into recipients.

This clone was recorded only once. The target antigen is unknown. The V gene lost 7 bases and the J gene lost 4 bases, with 16 bases spanning the gap. Germline V gene lookup returns CDR1 MNHEY and CDR2 SMNVEV (reference sequence). The CDR3 has 14 amino acids. Data came from immunoSEQ multiplex PCR; TCRdb stores just in-frame clones and leaves some out. The data show 40,000 or so clones, 93% seen once. Findings of the study overall: Marrow from the recipient contained GvH clones, some of which had appeared first in ileum or blood. Association was observed between peak circulating GvH clone levels and early post-transplant HvG declines.

The input for sequencing was unstimulated CD8+ T cells sorted from spleen or lymph node cells, taken before transplant. V is TRBV27 and J is TRBJ1-2; TRBD1 might be the D (6 bases). This clonotype was obtained from a human donor who was the organ donor for an intestinal transplant. The CDR3 loop reads CASTPGGTSYGYTF. Here the CDR3 DNA reads TGTGCCAGCACCCCGGGGGGCACCTCCTATGGCTACACCTTC.